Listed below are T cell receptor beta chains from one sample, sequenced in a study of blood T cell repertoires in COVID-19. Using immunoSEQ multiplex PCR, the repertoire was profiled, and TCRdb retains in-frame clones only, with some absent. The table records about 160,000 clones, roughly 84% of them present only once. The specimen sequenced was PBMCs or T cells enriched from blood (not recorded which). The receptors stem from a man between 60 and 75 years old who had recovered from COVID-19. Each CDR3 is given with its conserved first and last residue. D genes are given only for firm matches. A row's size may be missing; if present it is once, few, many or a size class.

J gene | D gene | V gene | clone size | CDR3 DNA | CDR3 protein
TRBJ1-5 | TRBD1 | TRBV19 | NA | TGTGCCAGTAGTATAGGGGGGACAGGAGGCAATCAGCCCCAGCATTTT | CASSIGGTGGNQPQHF
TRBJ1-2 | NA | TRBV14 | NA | TGTGCCAGCAGCCAAGTAATGGGCAGCTTTGAAGGCTACACCTTC | CASSQVMGSFEGYTF
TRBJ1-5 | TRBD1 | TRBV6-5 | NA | TGTGCCAGCAGCACCGGACAGGGTATCCATCAGCCCCAGCATTTT | CASSTGQGIHQPQHF
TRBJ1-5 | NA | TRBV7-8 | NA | TGTGCCAGCAGCTTACGTCAGGGGAATCAGCCCCAGCATTTT | CASSLRQGNQPQHF
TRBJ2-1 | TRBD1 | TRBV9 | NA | TGTGCCAGCAGCGCGACGGGACAGGTATTAGCTGAGCAGTTCTTC | CASSATGQVLAEQFF
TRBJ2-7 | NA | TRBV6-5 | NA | TGTGCCAGCAGCCCGAGGGGAGGGGGTACCTACGAGCAGTACTTC | CASSPRGGGTYEQYF
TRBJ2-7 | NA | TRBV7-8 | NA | TGTGCCAGCAGCTATCTGGGGGGAGAGATGTACTACGAGCAGTACTTC | CASSYLGGEMYYEQYF
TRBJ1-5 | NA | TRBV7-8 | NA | TGTGCCAGCAGCCGAGGGAGGGGCGGTCAGCCCCAGCATTTT | CASSRGRGGQPQHF
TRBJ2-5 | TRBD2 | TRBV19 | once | TGTGCCAGTAGTAAGGAGCGGGGGGCGATCGGAGAGACCCAGTACTTC | CASSKERGAIGETQYF
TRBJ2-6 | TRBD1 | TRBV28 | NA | TGTGCCAGCAGTTTAGGAAGGTGGCAGGGGGCGAGAGGGGCCAACGTCCTGACTTTC | CASSLGRWQGARGANVLTF
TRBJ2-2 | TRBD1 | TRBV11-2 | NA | TGTGCCAGCAGCCCCGGGACAGACAACACCGGGGAGCTGTTTTTT | CASSPGTDNTGELFF
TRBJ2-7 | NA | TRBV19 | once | TGTGCCAGTAGTATAGTCTTCGGGGGAGCCCTTAGCTCCTACGAGCAGTACTTC | CASSIVFGGALSSYEQYF
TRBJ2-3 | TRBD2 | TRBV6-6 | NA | TGTGCCAGCAAACTAGCGGGGGGGCCGACCGATACGCAGTATTTT | CASKLAGGPTDTQYF
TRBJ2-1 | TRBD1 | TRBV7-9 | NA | TGTGCCAGCAGCTTAGCGCTCCCGACCAGACAGGGTTCCTACAATGAGCAGTTCTTC | CASSLALPTRQGSYNEQFF
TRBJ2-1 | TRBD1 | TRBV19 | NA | TGTGCCAGTAGTCTTAGGACAGGGAATTTGGGCAATGAGCAGTTCTTC | CASSLRTGNLGNEQFF
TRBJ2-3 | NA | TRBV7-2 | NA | TGTGCCAGCAAGCCCCATGGGGGGGGCGAAGATACGCAGTATTTT | CASKPHGGGEDTQYF
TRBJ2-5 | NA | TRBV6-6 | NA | TGTGCCAGCAGTTCAAGGGTTCCCCGGGGAGAGACCCAGTACTTC | CASSSRVPRGETQYF
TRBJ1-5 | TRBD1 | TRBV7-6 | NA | TGTGCCAGCAGCTTGGGACAGGGAAACAATCAGCCCCAGCATTTT | CASSLGQGNNQPQHF
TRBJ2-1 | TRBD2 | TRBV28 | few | TGTGCCAGCAGTCTCGTGCGGGGGAAGTACAATGAGCAGTTCTTC | CASSLVRGKYNEQFF
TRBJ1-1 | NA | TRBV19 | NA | TGTGCCAGTAGTAGAAGACAGAAGAACACTGAAGCTTTCTTT | CASSRRQKNTEAFF
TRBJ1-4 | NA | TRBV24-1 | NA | TGTGCCACCAGTGATCAGGGAAATGAAAAACTGTTTTTT | CATSDQGNEKLFF
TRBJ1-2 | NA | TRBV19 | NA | TGTGCCAGTAGTACAGTATCCTATGGCTACACCTTC | CASSTVSYGYTF
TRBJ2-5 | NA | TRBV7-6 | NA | TGTGCCAGCAGCCCGGTGGGGGCCTCGTACCAAGAGACCCAGTACTTC | CASSPVGASYQETQYF
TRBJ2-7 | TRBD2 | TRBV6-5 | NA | TGTGCCAGCAGTTACTCGCGGGGGTCGGTGTACGAGCAGTACTTC | CASSYSRGSVYEQYF
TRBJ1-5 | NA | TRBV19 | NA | TGTGCCAGTAGAGGCCAGGACAAGACTAATCAGCCCCAGCATTTT | CASRGQDKTNQPQHF
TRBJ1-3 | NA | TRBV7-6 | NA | TGTGCCAGCAGCAACCTCCGGACTGCTGGAAACACCATATATTTT | CASSNLRTAGNTIYF
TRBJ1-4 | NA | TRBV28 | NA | TGTGCCAGCAGGGACAGCGGGGGAGGGAAGCGTGAAAAACTGTTTTTT | CASRDSGGGKREKLFF
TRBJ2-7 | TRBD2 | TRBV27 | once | TGTGCCAGCGGTAGTACTAGCGGGTCGAGAGAGCAGTACTTC | CASGSTSGSREQYF
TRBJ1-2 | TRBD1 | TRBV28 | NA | TGTGCCAGCAGTTTCAGGGACAGGGCTTATGGCTACACCTTC | CASSFRDRAYGYTF
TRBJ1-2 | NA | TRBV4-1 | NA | TGCGCCAGCAGCCAAGATCGGACTGTCTATGGCTACACCTTC | CASSQDRTVYGYTF
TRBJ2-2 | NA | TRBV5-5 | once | TGTGCCAGCAGCACGGTCGGGACTCCAAACACCGGGGAGCTGTTTTTT | CASSTVGTPNTGELFF
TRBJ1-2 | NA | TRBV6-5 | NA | TGTGCCAGCAGTCCCCGAGGGCCGGGGAATGGCTACACCTTC | CASSPRGPGNGYTF
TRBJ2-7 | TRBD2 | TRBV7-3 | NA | TGTGCCAGCAGCCGAAGTTTGCGGAGCCTAGCGGAAGCCTACGAGCAGTACTTC | CASSRSLRSLAEAYEQYF
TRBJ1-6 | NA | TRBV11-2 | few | TGTGCCAGCAGCTTCGGGAGGGAGGAGAATTCACCCCTCCACTTT | CASSFGREENSPLHF
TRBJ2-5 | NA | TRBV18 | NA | TGTGCCAGCTCAACCCTCACTCATTTCCCCGGGACTCAAGAGACCCAGTACTTC | CASSTLTHFPGTQETQYF
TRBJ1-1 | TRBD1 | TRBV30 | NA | TGTGCCTGGACTCCTTCAGGGGGGACCACTGAAGCTTTCTTT | CAWTPSGGTTEAFF
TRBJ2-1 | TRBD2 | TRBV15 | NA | TGTGCCACCAGCAGAGAGGCGGCGGGAGCGTACAATGAGCAGTTCTTC | CATSREAAGAYNEQFF
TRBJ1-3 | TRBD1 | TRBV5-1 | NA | TGCGCCAGCAGCTTGTTTCAGGGGGTTGGAAACACCATATATTTT | CASSLFQGVGNTIYF
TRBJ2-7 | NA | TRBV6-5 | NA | TGTGCCAGCAGTTACGCGGGGGAGCAGTACTTC | CASSYAGEQYF
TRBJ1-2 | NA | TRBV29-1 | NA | TGCAGCGTTGGGCCTGATGGGCCTCCTAACTATGGCTACACCTTC | CSVGPDGPPNYGYTF
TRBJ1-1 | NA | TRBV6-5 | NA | TGTGCCAGCACCTCAAGCGGGGGGCACACTGAAGCTTTCTTT | CASTSSGGHTEAFF
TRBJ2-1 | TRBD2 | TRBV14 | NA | TGTGCCAGCAGCCCCCTCGGGCGGGGGGAGATGAATGAGCAGTTCTTC | CASSPLGRGEMNEQFF
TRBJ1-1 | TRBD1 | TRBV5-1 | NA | TGCGCCAGCAGCTTGGAAGACAGGGCGAGGGACACTGAAGCTTTCTTT | CASSLEDRARDTEAFF
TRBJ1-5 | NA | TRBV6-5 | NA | TGTGCCAGCATTAATGGGAGAGGTCAGCCCCAGCATTTT | CASINGRGQPQHF
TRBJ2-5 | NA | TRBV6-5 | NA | TGTGCCAGCAGTAACAGGTACCAAGAGACCCAGTACTTC | CASSNRYQETQYF
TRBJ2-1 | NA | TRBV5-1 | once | TGCGCCAGCAGCTTCGGGGGTGCCTACAATGAGCAGTTCTTC | CASSFGGAYNEQFF
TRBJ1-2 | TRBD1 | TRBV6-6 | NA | TGTGCCAGCAGTTATGGGCAGGGGGATGGCTACACCTTC | CASSYGQGDGYTF
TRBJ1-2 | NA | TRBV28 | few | TGTGCCAGCAGTTTACCCACCCCATCGGCGGGGGGCTACACCTTC | CASSLPTPSAGGYTF
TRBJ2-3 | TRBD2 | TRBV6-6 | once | TGTGCCAGCAGTCTCAGGTCTAGCGGGAGGGCCACAGATACGCAGTATTTT | CASSLRSSGRATDTQYF
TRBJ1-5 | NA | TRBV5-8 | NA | TGTGCCAGCAGCCCGGACAGATATTATAGCAATCAGCCCCAGCATTTT | CASSPDRYYSNQPQHF
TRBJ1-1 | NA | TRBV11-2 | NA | TGTGCCAGCAGCTTCGGGACAACGAACACTGAAGCTTTCTTT | CASSFGTTNTEAFF
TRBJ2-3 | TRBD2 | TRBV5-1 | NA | TGCGCCAGCAGGGAGGGACTAGCGGGACCAGATACGCAGTATTTT | CASREGLAGPDTQYF
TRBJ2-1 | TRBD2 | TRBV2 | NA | TGTGCCAGCAGAGCCTTCGGGAGGGCCTGGAATGAGCAGTTCTTC | CASRAFGRAWNEQFF
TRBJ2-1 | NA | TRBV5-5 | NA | TGTGCCAGCAGCTGGCTCGGGACACCCAACAATGAGCAGTTCTTC | CASSWLGTPNNEQFF
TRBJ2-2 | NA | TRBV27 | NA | TGTGCCAGCAGAATAGCCGGGACTAACACCGGGGAGCTGTTTTTT | CASRIAGTNTGELFF
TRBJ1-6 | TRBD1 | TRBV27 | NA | TGTGCCAGCAGTCCTAGACAGGGCCGTAATTCACCCCTCCACTTT | CASSPRQGRNSPLHF
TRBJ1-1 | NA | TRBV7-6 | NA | TGTGCCAGCGCTCTGGGGTCGGGGGGCACTGAAGCTTTCTTT | CASALGSGGTEAFF